A single sample is the source of the 3 T cell receptor beta chains below, sequenced in a study of CD8+CD57+ T cells in acquired aplastic anemia. CD8+CD57+ cell expansion, shown by flow cytometry, had occurred in the patients selected for sequencing. Both TCR beta VDJ combination and CDR3 sequence profiling were carried out. Genomic DNA was the template for this profiling. TCRdb re-derived calls from the reads in MiXCR, one entry per CDR3 protein. The sample holds about 220,000 distinct CDR3 sequences, around half seen once. The sample comprised sorted CD4+, CD8+, or CD8+CD57+ T cells (not recorded which) from PBMCs. The source of these receptors is a human donor with aplastic anemia.

This chain joins TRBV12-3 or TRBV12-4 and TRBJ1-1, with 7 bases fitting TRBD1. The CDR3 extends over 17 amino acids. Trimming took 6 bases from V and 0 from J; bases not matched to a gene: 13. In DNA, the CDR3 is TGTGCCAGCAGATATGATGGGACAGTCTCCTTGAACACTGAAGCTTTCTTT. This encodes CASRYDGTVSLNTEAFF.

Only a few counts were recorded for this clonotype. The CDR3 carries no conserved terminal phenylalanine or tryptophan, so it likely arises from a read error. The V gene is TRBV9, the J gene TRBJ1-1, with D unclear. Germline V gene lookup returns CDR1 SGDLS and CDR2 YYNGEE. CDR3 length equals 13 residues. V shed 3 bases and J shed 0 bases, with 6 bases lying between them. This chain's CDR3 is CASSGTVNTEAFL. Written as DNA, the CDR3 is TGTGCCAGCAGCGGCACAGTGAACACTGAAGCTTTCCTT.

The rearrangement uses TRBV5-1 and TRBJ2-7; 12 bases match TRBD2. V shed 4 bases, J shed 3 bases, and the junction held 2 bases outside the gene matches. The CDR3 length is 14 residues. Germline assignment: CDR1 SGHRS and CDR2 YFSETQ. CDR3 region: CASSPSGGGYEQYF. The CDR3 DNA follows: TGCGCCAGCAGCCCTAGCGGGGGGGGCTACGAGCAGTACTTC.